These 28 T cell receptor beta chains were all obtained from the same sample, sequenced in a study of fetal regulatory T cell absence and autoimmunity. Sequenced by immunoSEQ multiplex PCR; TCRdb stores in-frame clones only, minus some. Among just over 45,000 clones listed, just under 85% were seen once. The sequencing sample was made of cord blood. These receptors were collected from a newborn boy with IPEX syndrome.

The chain is built from TRBV5-6 and TRBJ1-2, with D unresolved. This CDR3 contains 15 residues. The germline gives CDR1 SGHDT, CDR2 YYEEEE. Trimming took off 0 bases at V and 4 bases at J, with 13 bases between the two ends. This CDR3 reads CASSLVTSDFYGYTF. The CDR3 region has the DNA TGTGCCAGCAGCTTGGTAACGTCGGACTTCTATGGCTACACCTTC.

This clone has only a few counts. The chain uses TRBV6-1 and TRBJ1-2; D is perhaps TRBD1 (5 bases). The V end was cut by 0 bases, the J end by 4 bases, with 12 bases between. This CDR3 region has 15 residues. Germline V gene lookup returns CDR1 MNHNS and CDR2 SASEGT. CDR3 coding DNA: TGTGCCAGCAGTGAAGCGCAGGGTATTGGCTATGGCTACACCTTC. It specifies CASSEAQGIGYGYTF.

This rearrangement joins TRBV11-3 to TRBJ2-5; TRBD2 might be the D (6 bases). The CDR3 extends over 16 amino acids. Germline V gives CDR1 SGHNT, CDR2 YENEEA. Trimming removed 2 bases at V and 4 bases at J, with 17 bases between. The CDR3 nucleotides are TGTGCCAGCAGCTTAAGAGAGGGGCTGGGAGGAGAGACCCAGTACTTC. This sequence encodes CASSLREGLGGETQYF.

The V gene is TRBV18, the J gene TRBJ2-3; 10 bases are a match to TRBD2. V lost 4 bases, J lost 2 bases, and 9 bases stayed unmatched. Germline lookup yields CDR1 KGHSH and CDR2 LQKENI. This CDR3 comprises 17 residues. CDR3 DNA: TGTGCCAGCTCACGGCGAGAGCGGGAGGGCCCCACAGATACGCAGTATTTT. It is translated as CASSRREREGPTDTQYF.

The J gene is TRBJ1-2, the V gene TRBV5-4; 8 nucleotides match TRBD1. The CDR3 extends over 13 amino acids. The germline V gene encodes CDR1 SGHNT and CDR2 YYREEE (reference sequence). V trimming: 1 base; J trimming: 7 bases; junction bases outside the gene matches: 3. In DNA, the CDR3 is TGTGCCAGCAGCTTGCAGGGGGCGATTGGCTACACCTTC. Its translation: CASSLQGAIGYTF.

The chain combines TRBV5-4 with TRBJ2-7; tentatively, D is TRBD1 (5 bases). V lost 7 bases and J 2 bases, leaving 19 bases between the germline ends. Looked up from germline, CDR1 is SGHNT and CDR2 is YYREEE (reference sequence). There are 15 residues in the CDR3. CDR3 bases: TGTGCCAGCTCCCTTGGACACCTAGGGCCCTACGAGCAGTACTTC. Residues: CASSLGHLGPYEQYF.

The rearrangement uses TRBV6-5 and TRBJ2-7, with D uncertain. This CDR3 spans 12 amino acids. V lost 11 bases and J 5 bases, leaving 16 bases between the germline ends. Germline V gene data show CDR1 as MNHEY and CDR2 as SVGAGI. The CDR3 protein is CASGWGRDEQYF. CDR3 coding DNA: TGTGCCTCCGGGTGGGGTCGGGACGAGCAGTACTTC.

The chain has TRBV9 and TRBJ2-1; a weak D match, TRBD2 (6 bases). V lost 3 bases and J 3 bases, leaving 7 bases between the germline ends. The CDR3 runs to 13 residues. The germline CDR1 and CDR2 sequences are SGDLS and YYNGEE. CDR3 sequence: CASSAGDYNEQFF. The CDR3 DNA reads as TGTGCCAGCAGCGCGGGAGACTACAATGAGCAGTTCTTC.

In its sample, this clone was seen once. The V gene is TRBV7-8, the J gene TRBJ1-5, with D possibly being TRBD1 (5 bases). This CDR3 is built from 18 residues. Trimming cost V 1 base and J 2 bases, with 18 bases left between them. The germline CDR1 and CDR2 sequences are SGHVS and FQNEAQ. The CDR3 DNA sequence: TGTGCCAGCAGCTTAGTAAGGTGGGGAAGGGGTGGCAATCAGCCCCAGCATTTT. Residues: CASSLVRWGRGGNQPQHF.

The CDR3 sequence is CASSLGAGGGEETQYF. The CDR3 nucleotides are TGTGCCAGCAGCTTGGGGGCGGGGGGGGGCGAAGAGACCCAGTACTTC. V is TRBV5-6 and J is TRBJ2-5; 9 nucleotides match TRBD2. Germline lookup yields CDR1 SGHDT and CDR2 YYEEEE. Unmatched junction bases numbered 6, after V lost 0 bases and J lost 3 bases. The CDR3 loop spans 16 amino acids. The whole variable domain, remainder taken from reference TRBV5-6 and TRBJ2-5, is DAGVTQSPTHLIKTRGQQVTLRCSPKSGHDTVSWYQQALGQGPQFIFQYYEEEERQRGNFPDRFSGHQFPNYSSELNVNALLLGDSALYLCASSLGAGGGEETQYFGPGTRLLVL.

The CDR3 reads CATSRGSGRPPRTQYF. As DNA, the CDR3 is TGTGCCACCAGCAGGGGTAGCGGGAGGCCACCTCGGACCCAGTACTTC. The rearrangement joins TRBV15 to TRBJ2-5; TRBD2 matches 10 bases. The CDR3 runs 16 residues. Germline CDR1 is LNHNV and CDR2 is YYDKDF (reference sequence). V lost 3 bases to trimming and J lost 7 bases; unmatched junction nucleotides: 11.

The chain joins TRBV7-9 to TRBJ2-2; no clear D gene. CDR1 SEHNR and CDR2 FQNEAQ come from the germline V gene (reference sequence). Trimming pared 5 bases from V and 10 bases from J, leaving 8 bases between. The CDR3 length is 11 residues. In DNA, the CDR3 is TGTGCCAGCAGCCTTAATGAGGAGCTGTTTTTT. Amino acids: CASSLNEELFF.

This chain links TRBV6-6 with TRBJ2-2, with D tentatively TRBD2 (5 bases). The V end was cut by 2 bases, the J end by 7 bases, with 11 bases between. This CDR3 comprises 14 residues. Germline loops: CDR1 MNHNY, CDR2 SVGAGI (reference sequence). The CDR3 sequence is CASSYQKGDGELFF. The CDR3 bases are TGTGCCAGCAGTTACCAGAAGGGAGACGGGGAGCTGTTTTTT.

The chain recombines TRBV4-1 with TRBJ1-1; 7 bases match TRBD1. There are 16 residues in the CDR3. Germline V gene sequence: CDR1 MGHRA, CDR2 YSYEKL. Trimming removed 0 bases from V and 0 bases from J; junction bases left unmatched: 4. The CDR3, as DNA: TGCGCCAGCAGCCAAGAACCGGGACAGCTGAACACTGAAGCTTTCTTT. Protein: CASSQEPGQLNTEAFF.

Worth noting for this clone: At one end, the junction sequence differs from germline, possibly due to a read error. The chain couples TRBV19 to TRBJ2-3, with 11 bases identical to TRBD2. Germline V gene data show CDR1 as LNHDA and CDR2 as SQIVND (reference sequence). The CDR3 runs 19 residues. The DNA for the CDR3 is TGTGCCAGCAGTAGAGCACAGTTTCAACTAGCGGGAGACCCAGATACGCAGTATTTT. Encoded protein: CASSRAQFQLAGDPDTQYF.

The V call is TRBV27, the J call TRBJ1-4, with D perhaps TRBD1 (5 bases). Germline CDR1 MNHEY, CDR2 SMNVEV (reference sequence). This CDR3 spans 15 amino acids. The ends were cut back, 7 bases at V and 2 bases at J, with 14 bases in the middle. DNA for the CDR3: TGTGCCAGCACTTCAGGGAGGGGTACTAATGAAAAACTGTTTTTT. Translated: CASTSGRGTNEKLFF.

The gene calls are TRBV7-2 and TRBJ2-1; 7 bases are shared with TRBD2. The CDR3 sequence is 15 residues long. V dropped 1 base and J dropped 7; count of bases not matched to a gene: 7. The germline gives CDR1 SGHTA, CDR2 FQGNSA. Here the CDR3 reads CASSLEGGSGNEQFF. CDR3 DNA sequence: TGTGCCAGCAGCTTAGAGGGCGGGAGTGGAAATGAGCAGTTCTTC.

The chain employs TRBV7-9 and TRBJ1-1; 7 positions agree with TRBD1. CDR1 is SEHNR, CDR2 FQNEAQ, per germline (reference sequence). The V and J ends lost 1 base and 4 bases, in that order; junction bases with no gene match: 6. This CDR3 is built from 15 residues. The CDR3: CASSLGRTGVTEAFF. In DNA form, the CDR3 reads TGTGCCAGCAGCTTAGGCCGGACAGGTGTCACTGAAGCTTTCTTT.

The V and J genes are TRBV7-2 and TRBJ2-3, with 11 bases fitting TRBD2. The CDR3 covers 14 residues. Germline CDR1 and CDR2: SGHTA and FQGNSA. The V segment lost 1 base and the J segment 6 bases; nucleotides outside the gene matches: 0. The CDR3 spells CASSLGTSGDTQYF. The CDR3 coding sequence is TGTGCCAGCAGCTTAGGGACTAGCGGGGATACGCAGTATTTT.

The genes are TRBV7-9 and TRBJ2-2; 13 nucleotides match TRBD2. V lost 10 bases and J lost 5; bases outside the gene matches: 4. The CDR3 sequence is 14 residues long. CDR1 SEHNR and CDR2 FQNEAQ come from the germline V gene (reference sequence). CDR3 region: CATILAGGTGELFF. The CDR3 nucleotides read TGTGCCACGATACTAGCGGGAGGGACCGGGGAGCTGTTTTTT. The full variable domain, in which reference TRBV7-9 and TRBJ2-2 provide the parts outside the CDR3, is DTGVSQNPRHKITKRGQNVTFRCDPISEHNRLYWYRQTLGQGPEFLTYFQNEAQLEKSRLLSDRFSAERPKGSFSTLEIQRTEQGDSAMYLCATILAGGTGELFFGEGSRLTVL.

The table lists this clone with a few counts. The chain links TRBV27 to TRBJ2-7, with D perhaps TRBD1 or TRBD2 (5 bases each). V was shortened by 0 bases and J by 5 bases, with 8 bases between the two germline ends. In germline, CDR1 is MNHEY, CDR2 SMNVEV (reference sequence). This CDR3 contains 13 residues. CDR3 protein: CASSLSWGNEQYF. In DNA, the CDR3 is TGTGCCAGCAGTTTATCGTGGGGGAACGAGCAGTACTTC.

The CDR3 protein is CASSLRYLGNTEAFF. CDR3 nucleotides: TGTGCCAGCAGCCTACGGTACCTGGGGAACACTGAAGCTTTCTTT. This chain joins TRBV6-5 and TRBJ1-1; D remains ambiguous. Trimming took off 6 bases at V and 1 base at J, with 15 bases between the two ends. The CDR3 covers 15 residues. The V gene's germline CDR1 is MNHEY and CDR2 SVGAGI.

The chain joins TRBV6-5 to TRBJ2-2; D not certain. This CDR3 region has 12 residues. V shed 2 bases and J shed 5 bases, with 3 bases lying between them. In germline, CDR1 is MNHEY, CDR2 SVGAGI. The DNA of the CDR3 is TGTGCCAGCAGTTACATAACCGGGGAGCTGTTTTTT. Translation: CASSYITGELFF.

This sequence joins TRBV4-3 and TRBJ2-4, with D tentatively TRBD1 (6 bases). The CDR3 sequence is 14 residues long. Germline values: CDR1 LGHNA, CDR2 YSLEER. Trimming cost V 1 base and J 10 bases, with 14 bases left between them. Here the CDR3 reads CASSQVGAGEIQYF. For the CDR3, the DNA is TGCGCCAGCAGCCAAGTTGGGGCAGGGGAGATTCAGTACTTC.

The rearrangement links TRBV18 to TRBJ2-3; D might be TRBD1 or TRBD2, each matching 5 bases. V lost 3 bases, J lost 3 bases, and 16 bases lay in between. The CDR3 covers 16 residues. CDR1 is KGHSH, CDR2 LQKENI, per germline. The CDR3 protein is CASSPLRGVGTDTQYF. The DNA of the CDR3 is TGTGCCAGCTCACCCCTGAGGGGAGTGGGGACAGATACGCAGTATTTT.

The sample holds a few counts of this clone. The chain uses TRBV19 and TRBJ1-5; 7 bases agree with TRBD1. The CDR3 contains 12 residues. CDR1 and CDR2 (germline): LNHDA, SQIVND (reference sequence). The ends lost 4 bases at V and 6 bases at J; junction bases unmatched: 0. This CDR3 is CASSRQGQPQHF. CDR3 nucleotides: TGTGCCAGTAGTAGACAGGGTCAGCCCCAGCATTTT.

The rearrangement uses TRBV18 and TRBJ2-7; 11 nucleotides agree with TRBD1. Trimming took 6 bases from V and 6 from J; bases not matched to a gene: 7. Germline assignment: CDR1 KGHSH and CDR2 LQKENI. This CDR3 region has 14 residues. The CDR3 DNA follows: TGTGCCAGCTCGGGGACAGGGGGTAGGGGCGAGCAGTACTTC. This codes for CASSGTGGRGEQYF.

This clone was seen just once. This chain connects TRBV19 to TRBJ1-2; 7 positions match TRBD1. The CDR3 runs to 14 residues. CDR1 LNHDA and CDR2 SQIVND come from the germline V gene (reference sequence). V dropped 5 bases and J dropped 1; count of bases not matched to a gene: 4. CDR3 sequence: CASSPRQGNYGYTF. The CDR3 bases are TGTGCCAGTAGTCCCCGACAGGGTAACTATGGCTACACCTTC.